Presented here are 21 T cell receptor beta chains from one specimen sequenced in a study of cytomegalovirus exposure and HLA in healthy donors. Sequencing used immunoSEQ multiplex PCR; TCRdb keeps in-frame clones, though not all of them. The sample has under 150,000 clones; around 88% are singletons. Sequencing was performed on PBMCs. Receptors originate from a woman under 30 in good health and CMV-seropositive.

Written as DNA, the CDR3 is TGTGCCAGCAGCCCCGTAGCGGGGGGCTCCTACGAGCAGTACTTC. Translating gives CASSPVAGGSYEQYF. The chain has TRBV7-2 and TRBJ2-7; 10 nucleotides line up with TRBD2. Trimming at V came to 5 bases and at J to 0 bases, leaving 4 bases not matched to a gene. The CDR3 is made up of 15 amino acids. CDR1 and CDR2 (germline): SGHTA, FQGNSA.

V and J are TRBV5-1 and TRBJ2-1, with 11 nucleotides matching TRBD2. The CDR3 totals 19 residues. Germline CDR1 is SGHRS and CDR2 is YFSETQ. The junction had 11 bases not matched to a gene; V was cut back by 3 bases and J by 0 bases. CDR3 loop: CASSSSGLAAIISYNEQFF. As DNA, the CDR3 is TGCGCCAGCAGCTCCTCGGGACTAGCGGCCATTATCTCCTACAATGAGCAGTTCTTC.

The chain is built from TRBV5-6 and TRBJ1-1; 7 bases line up with TRBD1. In germline, CDR1 is SGHDT, CDR2 YYEEEE. The CDR3 runs to 16 residues. J lost 1 base, V lost 4 bases, and 10 bases had no gene match. This CDR3 is CASSRDSDSKNTEAFF. In DNA, the CDR3 is TGTGCCAGCAGCCGGGACAGCGATTCCAAGAACACTGAAGCTTTCTTT.

This clone was seen a few times. The chain recombines TRBV29-1 with TRBJ1-6, with unresolved D. V lost 4 bases and J 4 bases, leaving 8 bases between the germline ends. CDR1 is SQVTM, CDR2 ANQGSEA, per germline. The CDR3 is 13 amino acids. CDR3 residues: CSVAEQYNSPLHF. The CDR3 coding sequence is TGCAGCGTTGCGGAGCAGTATAATTCACCCCTCCACTTT.

In this sample, this clone turned up once. The J gene is TRBJ2-3, the V gene TRBV18, with D unclear. Germline V gives CDR1 KGHSH, CDR2 LQKENI. The germline V and J ends were trimmed by 3 bases and 3 bases, with 10 bases remaining between them. This CDR3 is 14 amino acids long. The DNA of the CDR3 is TGTGCCAGCTCACCTTTAGGAGAGACAGATACGCAGTATTTT. Protein product: CASSPLGETDTQYF.

The chain couples TRBV6-5 to TRBJ1-1, with TRBD1 identical over 8 bases. This CDR3 is 13 amino acids long. With 8 bases clipped from V and 6 bases from J, the junction kept 8 bases outside the gene matches. Germline V gene sequence: CDR1 MNHEY, CDR2 SVGAGI. CDR3 loop: CASYRGADAEAFF. In nucleotides, the CDR3 is TGTGCCAGCTACAGGGGGGCTGATGCTGAAGCTTTCTTT.

The chain joins TRBV7-9 to TRBJ2-7, with 11 bases matching TRBD2. Germline values: CDR1 SEHNR, CDR2 FQNEAQ (reference sequence). J was trimmed by 1 base and V by 8 bases; bases with no gene match: 4. The CDR3 contains 14 residues. As DNA, the CDR3 is TGTGCCAGCGGTTCTAGCGGGAGGTCCTACGAGCAGTACTTC. Its translation: CASGSSGRSYEQYF.

This sequence joins TRBV27 and TRBJ1-1, with D unresolved. V was cut by 5 bases and J by 1 base, with 17 bases left in between. CDR1 is MNHEY, CDR2 SMNVEV, per germline (reference sequence). The CDR3 runs 16 residues. The CDR3 DNA is TGTGCCAGCAGTCCACTCGGGAGGCAGGCGAACACTGAAGCTTTCTTT. Amino acid sequence: CASSPLGRQANTEAFF.

The V gene is TRBV30, the J gene TRBJ2-7; 12 bases line up with TRBD1. The V gene end was trimmed by 5 bases and the J gene end by 4 bases; junction bases not matched to a gene: 6. Looked up from germline, CDR1 is GTSNPN and CDR2 is SVGIG (reference sequence). The CDR3 totals 14 residues. The CDR3 coding sequence is TGTGCCTGGGAACCGGGACAGGGGGCATACGAGCAGTACTTC. Translating it yields CAWEPGQGAYEQYF.

The J gene is TRBJ2-7, the V gene TRBV19, with a possible D match to TRBD1 (5 bases). The V gene's germline CDR1 is LNHDA and CDR2 SQIVND (reference sequence). This CDR3 contains 16 residues. V was shortened by 5 bases and J by 1 base, with 18 bases between the two germline ends. DNA of the CDR3: TGTGCCAGTAGTCACCGTTGGGGCCCGGTTTCCTACGAGCAGTACTTC. Translation: CASSHRWGPVSYEQYF.

The chain is built from TRBV7-8 and TRBJ2-1; D is uncertain. This CDR3 comprises 15 residues. Germline assignment: CDR1 SGHVS and CDR2 FQNEAQ. Trimming took off 5 bases at V and 0 bases at J, with 11 bases between the two ends. In nucleotides, the CDR3 is TGTGCCAGCAGCCCTCAGAGGAGCTCCTACAATGAGCAGTTCTTC. Its translation is CASSPQRSSYNEQFF.

The chain is built from TRBV28 and TRBJ1-5; the D is unclear. This CDR3 has 13 residues. Trimming pared 2 bases from V and 9 bases from J, leaving 11 bases between. Germline loops: CDR1 MDHEN, CDR2 SYDVKM. CDR3 sequence reads: CASSLGSTGPQHF. The CDR3 DNA follows: TGTGCCAGCAGTTTAGGAAGCACGGGGCCCCAGCATTTT. Supplemented by reference TRBV28 and TRBJ1-5, the full variable domain reads DVKVTQSSRYLVKRTGEKVFLECVQDMDHENMFWYRQDPGLGLRLIYFSYDVKMKEKGDIPEGYSVSREKKERFSLILESASTNQTSMYLCASSLGSTGPQHFGDGTRLSIL.

This chain uses TRBV28 with TRBJ2-7; TRBD1 aligns across 7 bases. Germline lookup yields CDR1 MDHEN and CDR2 SYDVKM. The CDR3 consists of 16 residues. Trimming removed 2 bases from V and 6 bases from J; junction bases left unmatched: 13. CDR3 coding DNA: TGTGCCAGCAGTTTACTTGGGGACAGCCCTGAGGGCGAGCAGTACTTC. This codes for CASSLLGDSPEGEQYF.

For this clone: The same CDR3 also results from other DNA sequences found in this sample. The DNA for the CDR3 is TGTGCCAGCAGCTTAGTCGGGACAGGGTCCTACAATGAGCAGTTCTTC. Residues: CASSLVGTGSYNEQFF. The gene calls are TRBV7-2 and TRBJ2-1, with 9 bases lining up with TRBD1. Germline trimming cut 1 base from V and 1 base from J; bases unmatched to any gene: 2. Germline CDR1 and CDR2: SGHTA and FQGNSA. The CDR3 covers 16 residues.

The chain has TRBV2 and TRBJ2-3, with TRBD1 as a possible D gene (6 bases). The germline V gene encodes CDR1 SNHLY and CDR2 FYNNEI. With 8 bases removed from V and 8 bases from J, the gap between germline ends came to 8 bases. CDR3 length equals 10 residues. DNA of the CDR3: TGTGCCAGCCTCAGGGGTACGCAGTATTTT. The encoded protein is CASLRGTQYF.

V is TRBV7-2 and J is TRBJ2-5, with 16 bases identical to TRBD2. This CDR3 comprises 16 residues. V shed 4 bases, J shed 4 bases, and the junction held 3 bases outside the gene matches. Germline CDR1 reads SGHTA; CDR2 reads FQGNSA. The CDR3 reads CASSSGLAGGRETQYF. The DNA for the CDR3 is TGTGCCAGCAGCTCGGGACTAGCGGGGGGGCGAGAGACCCAGTACTTC. Based on the CDR3 plus reference TRBV7-2 and TRBJ2-5, the full variable domain is GAGVSQSPSNKVTEKGKDVELRCDPISGHTALYWYRQSLGQGLEFLIYFQGNSAPDKSGLPSDRFSAERTGGSVSTLTIQRTQQEDSAVYLCASSSGLAGGRETQYFGPGTRLLVL.

CDR3 nucleotides: TGTGCCAGCAGACCCCGACAGTCTATTTTGAACACTGAAGCTTTCTTT. This gives the protein CASRPRQSILNTEAFF. The gene calls are TRBV2 and TRBJ1-1, with D possibly matching TRBD1 (5 bases). Looked up from germline, CDR1 is SNHLY and CDR2 is FYNNEI. Trimming stripped 6 bases from V and 0 bases from J, with 17 bases between. The CDR3 covers 16 residues.

J is TRBJ2-2 and V is TRBV4-2; 8 bases fit TRBD2. CDR1 and CDR2 (germline): LGHNA, YNFKEQ. CDR3 length equals 17 residues. J was trimmed by 4 bases and V by 4 bases; bases with no gene match: 11. The chain's CDR3 is CASSRAGGGIGTGELFF. In DNA form, the CDR3 reads TGTGCCAGCAGCCGAGCCGGGGGGGGGATAGGCACCGGGGAGCTGTTTTTT.

This chain uses TRBV7-2 with TRBJ2-7, with 11 positions matching TRBD2. The CDR3 length is 17 residues. Germline V CDR1 and CDR2: SGHTA, FQGNSA. V shed 5 bases, J shed 4 bases, and the junction held 13 bases outside the gene matches. This CDR3 is CASSRAGLAGGPYEQYF. The CDR3 nucleotides are TGTGCCAGCAGCCGGGCTGGGTTAGCGGGAGGGCCGTACGAGCAGTACTTC.

This chain joins TRBV27 and TRBJ2-7, with TRBD1 matching 8 bases. CDR3 length equals 16 residues. V lost 2 bases, J lost 4 bases, and 10 bases stayed unmatched. CDR1 and CDR2 (germline): MNHEY, SMNVEV (reference sequence). This CDR3 is CASSLHVDREIYEQYF. CDR3 DNA sequence: TGTGCCAGCAGTTTACACGTGGACAGGGAGATTTACGAGCAGTACTTC.

V gene TRBV28 combines with J gene TRBJ1-2, with 7 nucleotides matching TRBD1. Germline V gene sequence: CDR1 MDHEN, CDR2 SYDVKM. The J segment lost 3 bases and the V segment lost 6 bases, leaving 10 bases of the junction unmatched. The CDR3 runs to 15 residues. The CDR3 spells CASRHKTGKYYGYTF. For the CDR3, the DNA is TGTGCCAGCAGACATAAGACAGGGAAATACTATGGCTACACCTTC.